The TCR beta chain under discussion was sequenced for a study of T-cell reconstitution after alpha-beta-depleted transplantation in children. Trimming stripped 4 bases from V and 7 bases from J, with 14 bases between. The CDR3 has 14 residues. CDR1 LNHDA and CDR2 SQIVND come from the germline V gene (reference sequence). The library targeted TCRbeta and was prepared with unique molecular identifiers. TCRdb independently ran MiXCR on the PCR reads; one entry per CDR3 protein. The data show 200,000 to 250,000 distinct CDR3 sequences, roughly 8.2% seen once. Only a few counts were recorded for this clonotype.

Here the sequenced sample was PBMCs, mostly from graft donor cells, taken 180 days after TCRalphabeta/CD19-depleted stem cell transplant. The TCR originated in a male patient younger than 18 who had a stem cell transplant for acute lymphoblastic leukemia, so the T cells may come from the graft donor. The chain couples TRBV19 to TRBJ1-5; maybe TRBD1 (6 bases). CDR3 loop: CASSTDRPEQPQHF. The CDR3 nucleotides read TGTGCCAGTAGTACTGACAGGCCAGAGCAGCCCCAGCATTTT.